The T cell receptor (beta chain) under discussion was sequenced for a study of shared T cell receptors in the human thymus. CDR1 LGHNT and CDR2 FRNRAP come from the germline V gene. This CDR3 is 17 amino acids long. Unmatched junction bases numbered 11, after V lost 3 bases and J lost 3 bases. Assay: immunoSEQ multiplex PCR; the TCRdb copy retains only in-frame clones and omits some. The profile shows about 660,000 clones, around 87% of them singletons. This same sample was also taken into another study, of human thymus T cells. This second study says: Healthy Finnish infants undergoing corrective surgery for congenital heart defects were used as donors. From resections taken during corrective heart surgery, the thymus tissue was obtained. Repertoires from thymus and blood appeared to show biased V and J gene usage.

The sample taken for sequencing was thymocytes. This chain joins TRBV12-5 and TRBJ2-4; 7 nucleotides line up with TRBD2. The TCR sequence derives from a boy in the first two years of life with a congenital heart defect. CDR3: CASGFLVGGEVKNIQYF. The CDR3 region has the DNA TGTGCTAGTGGTTTCTTGGTGGGGGGGGAAGTCAAAAACATTCAGTACTTC.